Detailed here is one TCR beta chain. Its specificity is unknown. The data were obtained in a study of regulatory and conventional T cells in RAG deficiency. This CDR3 has 15 amino acids. Losses at the gene ends were 5 bases for V and 3 bases for J; bases not matched to a gene: 3. CDR1 and CDR2 (germline): SGHNT, YENEEA. Blood CD4+ CD25-low CD127-high conventional T cells supplied the genomic DNA template. Findings and limits, study-wide: Other subsets showed 8.5 to 10-fold reductions, but Treg unique TCR beta sequences fell roughly 96-fold in these patients.

Assay: immunoSEQ multiplex PCR; the TCRdb copy retains only in-frame clones and omits some. The data contain about 50,000 clones, about nine tenths of them singletons. These sequences were also reported in another study, on regulatory T cells. Per that study: The primer mix had 52 TRBV and 13 TRBJ primers.

The rearrangement uses TRBV11-3 and TRBJ1-5, with 11 bases identical to TRBD1. Sequencing was done on a sample of CD4+ effector T cells sorted from blood. The TCR was taken from a human donor in good health. This chain's CDR3 is CASSTGQGVNQPQHF. CDR3 sequence (DNA): TGTGCCAGCAGCACGGGACAGGGGGTCAATCAGCCCCAGCATTTT. Drawing the rest from reference TRBV11-3 and TRBJ1-5, the complete variable domain is EAGVVQSPRYKIIEKKQPVAFWCNPISGHNTLYWYLQNLGQGPELLIRYENEEAVDDSQLPKDRFSAERLKGVDSTLKIQPAELGDSAVYLCASSTGQGVNQPQHFGDGTRLSIL.